Given below is one TCR beta chain in context. The data were obtained in a study of tumor T cells in aggressive B-cell lymphoma. From germline, CDR1 is SNHLY and CDR2 FYNNEI. CDR3 length equals 16 residues. Trimming removed 7 bases at V and 1 base at J, with 20 bases between. The repertoire was sequenced with immunoSEQ multiplex PCR; TCRdb's copy has only in-frame clones and lacks some. In the table there are around 6,000 clones, roughly 88% of which are singletons. V usage is TRBV2 and J usage is TRBJ2-7; a possible D gene is TRBD2 (6 bases). The sequence came from an adult with diffuse large B cell lymphoma. Some clones in this sample may be carry-over from other donors' samples. The sample comprised tumor tissue. CDR3 protein: CASNSKTSSRSYEQYF. The CDR3, as DNA: TGTGCCAGCAACTCCAAGACTAGTTCTCGATCCTACGAGCAGTACTTC.